This T cell receptor (beta chain) was sequenced for a study of blood T cells in healthy people across ages. The study, taken as a whole, reports: CMV infection status of these donors was not known.

The donors, all healthy, were Caucasians living in Russia, aged about 6 to 90. Points on this clonotype: The antigen is unknown. At one of its ends the junction is not consistent with the germline gene, which may arise from a read error.

Next came a second PCR, run for about 7 to 12 cycles, which used a sample-barcoded 5' primer along with a J-beta primer mix. The authors tagged each cDNA molecule using a template-switch adaptor with 12 random nucleotides. TCRdb recomputed calls from the 5' RACE reads with MiXCR, one row per CDR3 protein. The repertoire holds about 930,000 distinct CDR3 sequences, with 25% to 35% as singletons. The same sample was also used in a study of T cells of mothers and their children. That paper states: No persistent microchimeric T cell clones were detected at about 93 clones per million clonotypes sensitivity.

The TCR was taken from a woman in her thirties or forties in good health. What was sequenced was blood.

The CDR3 DNA is TGCAGCGTTAGTCCAGGGGGCTCTGGCCACACCTTC. Protein product: CSVSPGGSGHTF. The chain is built from TRBV29-1 and TRBJ1-2; 8 nucleotides agree with TRBD1. The CDR3 sequence is 12 residues long. Germline CDR1 reads SQVTM; CDR2 reads ANQGSEA.